These 31 T cell receptor beta chains share one sample of origin, sequenced in a study of T cell clonotyping in hematopoietic cell transplantation (dated by TCRdb to the early 2020s). The library was obtained by the immunoSEQ multiplex PCR assay. TCRdb stores this immuneACCESS table with in-frame sequences only. Part of the clones is absent; in the studies checked, under half of the shortfall reflects unresolved V genes, and no reason is known for the rest. The sample records 2,800 or so clones, around four fifths of which are singletons. Around 28% of the sample goes to the ten largest clones. Reading the label with the study, this specimen's time point is: 180 days after allo-HCT. The sample was PBMCs, taken 180 days after allogeneic stem cell transplant. These receptors all come from a female patient in her forties who had an allogeneic stem cell transplant from a related donor, so T cells may come from the graft donor. Some clones in this sample may be carry-over from other donors' samples.

This chain links TRBV6-5 with TRBJ1-2; perhaps TRBD1 as D (5 bases). Germline V CDR1 and CDR2: MNHEY, SVGAGI. V lost 6 bases, J lost 5 bases, and 19 bases lay in between. This CDR3 has 15 residues. CDR3 protein: CASSRPDSGLYGYTF. The DNA for the CDR3 is TGTGCCAGCAGCCGACCTGACAGCGGTCTATATGGCTACACCTTC.

The J gene is TRBJ2-7, the V gene TRBV2; D gene uncertain. Trimming took 6 bases from V and 3 from J, leaving 6 bases between them. CDR1 SNHLY and CDR2 FYNNEI come from the germline V gene. The CDR3 runs to 11 residues. In nucleotides, the CDR3 is TGTGCCAGCAGCGCGATCTACGAGCAGTACTTC. It is translated as CASSAIYEQYF.

V gene TRBV27 combines with J gene TRBJ1-1; 7 positions agree with TRBD1. V shed 6 bases and J 5 bases; nucleotides not matched to a gene: 18. This CDR3 region has 17 residues. The germline V gene encodes CDR1 MNHEY and CDR2 SMNVEV (reference sequence). CDR3 DNA: TGTGCCAGCAGCGCTGAGGGGGCCAGGGTAAGTTTGACTGAAGCTTTCTTT. It yields the protein CASSAEGARVSLTEAFF.

This chain links TRBV6-5 with TRBJ2-7, with 7 bases lining up with TRBD1. V lost 6 bases and J lost 4; bases outside the gene matches: 12. The CDR3 is 15 residues long. Germline CDR1 and CDR2: MNHEY and SVGAGI. CDR3 protein: CASRRQGTSLYEQYF. The CDR3 coding sequence is TGTGCCAGCAGACGACAGGGTACGTCATTGTACGAGCAGTACTTC.

This clone was seen a few times. The same CDR3 can be traced to other DNA sequences in this sample. The chain carries TRBV25-1 and TRBJ2-7, with D perhaps TRBD1 or TRBD2 (5 bases each). The ends were cut back, 4 bases at V and 5 bases at J, with 6 bases in the middle. Germline values: CDR1 MGHDK, CDR2 SYGVNS. The CDR3 sequence is 11 residues long. CDR3 bases: TGTGCCAGCAGTGGAGGGGACGAGCAGTACTTC. Translating it yields CASSGGDEQYF.

The chain combines TRBV2 with TRBJ2-1; unclear D gene. The CDR3 has 13 residues. CDR1 SNHLY and CDR2 FYNNEI come from the germline V gene. Trimming shortened V by 6 bases and J by 8 bases, and 14 bases separated the two germline ends. The chain's CDR3 is CASRTGVADEQFF. The CDR3 bases are TGTGCCAGCAGGACTGGGGTCGCGGATGAGCAGTTCTTC.

This clone was observed a few times. This chain uses TRBV7-8 with TRBJ1-5; D unresolved. The CDR3 runs to 16 residues. V lost 3 bases to trimming and J lost 0 bases, with 12 bases between them. The V gene's germline CDR1 is SGHVS and CDR2 FQNEAQ. The CDR3 region is CASSLPAGYSNQPQHF. As DNA, the CDR3 is TGTGCCAGCAGCTTGCCGGCAGGCTATAGCAATCAGCCCCAGCATTTT.

V usage is TRBV5-1 and J usage is TRBJ2-3; TRBD2 matches 7 bases. V was clipped by 3 bases and J by 5 bases; unmatched bases: 12. The CDR3 covers 16 residues. Germline V gives CDR1 SGHRS, CDR2 YFSETQ. The CDR3 coding sequence is TGCGCCAGCAGCTCCCCAGGAGAGCGGGGTAGAGATACGCAGTATTTT. Translating it yields CASSSPGERGRDTQYF.

The chain uses TRBV5-6 and TRBJ1-2; D is undetermined. This CDR3 spans 14 amino acids. Germline V gene data show CDR1 as SGHDT and CDR2 as YYEEEE. Trimming cost V 4 bases and J 2 bases, with 12 bases left between them. The CDR3 loop is CASSRGRGNYGYTF. For the CDR3, the DNA is TGTGCCAGCAGCCGCGGCCGCGGAAACTATGGCTACACCTTC. Combining the CDR3 with reference TRBV5-6 and TRBJ1-2 gives the whole variable domain DAGVTQSPTHLIKTRGQQVTLRCSPKSGHDTVSWYQQALGQGPQFIFQYYEEEERQRGNFPDRFSGHQFPNYSSELNVNALLLGDSALYLCASSRGRGNYGYTFGSGTRLTVV.

The rearrangement joins TRBV6-1 to TRBJ1-2, with TRBD1 matching over 7 bases. The CDR3 is made up of 15 amino acids. Looked up from germline, CDR1 is MNHNS and CDR2 is SASEGT. The J segment lost 5 bases and the V segment lost 2 bases, leaving 8 bases of the junction unmatched. In DNA, the CDR3 is TGTGCCAGCAGTGAAACCGCCGGGACAGAGTATGGCTACACCTTC. Amino acid sequence: CASSETAGTEYGYTF.

The V and J genes are TRBV11-2 and TRBJ2-7; TRBD2 matches at 7 bases. V shed 0 bases and J 3 bases; nucleotides not matched to a gene: 5. Germline CDR1 and CDR2: SGHAT and FQNNGV. The CDR3 totals 15 residues. CDR3 region: CASSLEAGGSYEQYF. Written as DNA, the CDR3 is TGTGCCAGCAGCTTAGAGGCCGGGGGGAGCTACGAGCAGTACTTC.

The chain employs TRBV28 and TRBJ2-7; 11 bases align to TRBD1. V trimming: 11 bases; J trimming: 2 bases; junction bases outside the gene matches: 2. Germline loops: CDR1 MDHEN, CDR2 SYDVKM. CDR3 length equals 12 residues. The CDR3 is CASGQGAYEQYF. CDR3 DNA sequence: TGTGCCTCGGGACAGGGGGCCTACGAGCAGTACTTC.

The chain combines TRBV9 with TRBJ2-5; TRBD1 is a possible D gene (6 bases). Trimming stripped 3 bases from V and 2 bases from J, with 17 bases between. The CDR3 has 16 amino acids. CDR1 is SGDLS and CDR2 is YYNGEE in the germline V gene. CDR3 sequence (DNA): TGTGCCAGCAGCGGAACAGGGAGACCGGAACAAGAGACCCAGTACTTC. Its translation is CASSGTGRPEQETQYF.

The chain links TRBV6-9 to TRBJ1-2; D is ambiguous. With 5 bases removed from V and 1 base from J, the gap between germline ends came to 5 bases. In germline, CDR1 is MNHGY, CDR2 SVAAGI. The CDR3 totals 12 residues. CDR3 residues: CASSGDNYGYTF. CDR3 nucleotides: TGTGCCAGCAGTGGAGATAACTATGGCTACACCTTC.

CDR3 coding DNA: TGTGCCAGCAGACGACAGGGGGTCGGTGAAAAACTGTTTTTT. Translation gives CASRRQGVGEKLFF. The gene calls are TRBV2 and TRBJ1-4; TRBD1 matches 9 bases. Trimming removed 6 bases from V and 7 bases from J; junction bases left unmatched: 6. Looked up from germline, CDR1 is SNHLY and CDR2 is FYNNEI. This CDR3 region has 14 residues. Based on the CDR3 plus reference TRBV2 and TRBJ1-4, the full variable domain is EPEVTQTPSHQVTQMGQEVILRCVPISNHLYFYWYRQILGQKVEFLVSFYNNEISEKSEIFDDQFSVERPDGSNFTLKIRSTKLEDSAMYFCASRRQGVGEKLFFGSGTQLSVL.

The rearrangement joins TRBV30 to TRBJ1-5, with D possibly being TRBD1 (6 bases). Germline V gene lookup returns CDR1 GTSNPN and CDR2 SVGIG (reference sequence). The CDR3 has 15 amino acids. Trimming removed 0 bases from V and 3 bases from J, with 12 bases in between. CDR3 DNA sequence: TGTGCCTGGAGTGTCGGAGGGGGGAACAATCAGCCCCAGCATTTT. This gives the protein CAWSVGGGNNQPQHF.

The V call is TRBV30, the J call TRBJ2-7, with 9 bases aligning to TRBD1. CDR3 length equals 13 residues. Germline V CDR1 and CDR2: GTSNPN, SVGIG (reference sequence). V was clipped by 8 bases and J by 3 bases; unmatched bases: 8. The CDR3 DNA follows: TGTGCCGCCAAACAGGGGGCGCGCTACGAGCAGTACTTC. This gives the protein CAAKQGARYEQYF.

The chain has TRBV19 and TRBJ2-2; TRBD2 matches 8 bases. V shed 1 base, J shed 6 bases, and the junction held 4 bases outside the gene matches. The CDR3 is made up of 15 amino acids. CDR1 LNHDA and CDR2 SQIVND come from the germline V gene (reference sequence). CDR3: CASSIGPGGAGELFF. The CDR3 DNA sequence: TGTGCCAGTAGTATAGGCCCCGGGGGGGCCGGGGAGCTGTTTTTT.

The V call is TRBV15, the J call TRBJ2-3, with D perhaps matching TRBD2 (6 bases). CDR1 LNHNV and CDR2 YYDKDF come from the germline V gene (reference sequence). The CDR3 runs to 14 residues. The V and J ends lost 0 bases and 6 bases respectively, with 10 bases between them. CDR3 nucleotide sequence: TGTGCCACCAGCAGAGATGGTGGGGGGGATACGCAGTATTTT. Translation gives CATSRDGGGDTQYF. Looking up the rest from reference TRBV15 and TRBJ2-3 gives the full variable domain: DAMVIQNPRYQVTQFGKPVTLSCSQTLNHNVMYWYQQKSSQAPKLLFHYYDKDFNNEADTPDNFQSRRPNTSFCFLDIRSPGLGDTAMYLCATSRDGGGDTQYFGPGTRLTVL.

This clone was seen just once. The chain carries TRBV19 and TRBJ1-2; 7 bases fit TRBD1. With 3 bases clipped from V and 8 bases from J, the junction kept 18 bases outside the gene matches. Per the germline V gene, CDR1 is LNHDA and CDR2 is SQIVND (reference sequence). The CDR3 extends over 17 amino acids. CDR3 region: CASSISRQGSRTGGYTF. DNA for the CDR3: TGTGCCAGTAGTATTTCCCGTCAGGGGAGCAGGACAGGAGGCTACACCTTC.

CDR3 protein: CASSIAKKAFF. CDR3 nucleotides: TGTGCCAGTAGTATAGCAAAAAAAGCTTTCTTT. V is TRBV19 and J is TRBJ1-1; D unclear. Germline V CDR1 and CDR2: LNHDA, SQIVND (reference sequence). With 1 base removed from V and 9 bases from J, the gap between germline ends came to 6 bases. CDR3 length equals 11 residues.

CDR3 sequence: CASRDTGDTGELFF. Written as DNA, the CDR3 is TGTGCCAGCAGGGACACAGGGGACACCGGGGAGCTGTTTTTT. The chain uses TRBV6-4 and TRBJ2-2; 7 bases agree with TRBD1. The CDR3 runs to 14 residues. Per germline, CDR1 MRHNA and CDR2 SNTAGT. J was trimmed by 3 bases and V by 6 bases; bases with no gene match: 4.

V usage is TRBV19 and J usage is TRBJ2-7, with D perhaps being TRBD1 or TRBD2 (6 bases each). The CDR3 covers 13 residues. Trimming removed 5 bases from V and 7 bases from J, with 15 bases in between. Germline values: CDR1 LNHDA, CDR2 SQIVND (reference sequence). The DNA for the CDR3 is TGTGCCAGTAGTTTCGCAGGGGCGGGGGAGCAGTACTTC. Its protein is CASSFAGAGEQYF.

This rearrangement joins TRBV5-1 to TRBJ2-3; D call uncertain. With 4 bases removed from V and 0 bases from J, the gap between germline ends came to 12 bases. The CDR3 is 15 amino acids. CDR1 is SGHRS, CDR2 YFSETQ, per germline. The CDR3 loop is CASSPGDPSTDTQYF. The CDR3 DNA follows: TGCGCCAGCAGCCCGGGTGACCCTAGCACAGATACGCAGTATTTT.

This clone was detected only a few times. The chain employs TRBV4-2 and TRBJ2-7, with 12 bases that match TRBD2. Germline V gene lookup returns CDR1 LGHNA and CDR2 YNFKEQ. With V trimmed by 0 bases and J by 4 bases, 1 base remained unmatched. The CDR3 totals 15 residues. This CDR3 reads CASSQDGTSGYEQYF. The CDR3, as DNA: TGTGCCAGCAGCCAAGACGGGACTAGCGGGTACGAGCAGTACTTC.

The J gene is TRBJ2-7, the V gene TRBV5-4; TRBD1 aligns across 8 bases. The V gene end was trimmed by 0 bases and the J gene end by 3 bases; junction bases not matched to a gene: 5. The CDR3 totals 15 residues. Germline CDR1 and CDR2: SGHNT and YYREEE (reference sequence). In DNA, the CDR3 is TGTGCCAGCAGCTTGGGGACAGGGCGCCTCTACGAGCAGTACTTC. The encoded protein is CASSLGTGRLYEQYF.

This clone was seen a handful of times. The chain has TRBV7-9 and TRBJ2-7; D gene unclear. Per the germline V gene, CDR1 is SEHNR and CDR2 is FQNEAQ (reference sequence). This CDR3 region has 15 residues. V dropped 0 bases and J dropped 0 bases, with 9 bases sitting between them. The CDR3 coding sequence is TGTGCCAGCAGCTTAGCGATTAGCCCCTCCTACGAGCAGTACTTC. It encodes CASSLAISPSYEQYF.

The J gene is TRBJ1-2, the V gene TRBV6-1, with 8 bases that match TRBD1. In germline, CDR1 is MNHNS, CDR2 SASEGT. V lost 6 bases, J lost 8 bases, and 5 bases stayed unmatched. This CDR3 is built from 12 residues. CDR3 DNA: TGTGCCAGCAGACAGGGGGTAGTGGGCTACACCTTC. Translating gives CASRQGVVGYTF.

The chain links TRBV5-1 to TRBJ1-3; D not resolved. The V and J ends lost 1 base and 0 bases respectively, with 2 bases between them. Germline V CDR1 and CDR2: SGHRS, YFSETQ. The CDR3 consists of 13 residues. DNA for the CDR3: TGCGCCAGCAGCTTGTACTCTGGAAACACCATATATTTT. It translates to CASSLYSGNTIYF. Full variable domain (rest looked up from reference TRBV5-1 and TRBJ1-3): KAGVTQTPRYLIKTRGQQVTLSCSPISGHRSVSWYQQTPGQGLQFLFEYFSETQRNKGNFPGRFSGRQFSNSRSEMNVSTLELGDSALYLCASSLYSGNTIYFGEGSWLTVV.

This clone is termed hyperexpanded. The chain joins TRBV27 to TRBJ2-3, with 10 bases lining up with TRBD2. This CDR3 is 16 amino acids long. V lost 4 bases, J lost 2 bases, and 6 bases stayed unmatched. Germline-derived CDR1 and CDR2 are MNHEY and SMNVEV (reference sequence). CDR3: CASSSRTSGDTDTQYF. The CDR3 coding sequence is TGTGCCAGCAGTTCAAGGACTAGCGGAGACACAGATACGCAGTATTTT.

The chain joins TRBV5-1 to TRBJ1-1; D is perhaps TRBD1 (5 bases). CDR1 is SGHRS and CDR2 is YFSETQ in the germline V gene. The CDR3 totals 14 residues. V was clipped by 2 bases and J by 5 bases, with 13 bases between them. The CDR3 sequence: CASSLQVTGTEAFF. The DNA of the CDR3 is TGCGCCAGCAGCTTACAGGTGACTGGGACTGAAGCTTTCTTT.